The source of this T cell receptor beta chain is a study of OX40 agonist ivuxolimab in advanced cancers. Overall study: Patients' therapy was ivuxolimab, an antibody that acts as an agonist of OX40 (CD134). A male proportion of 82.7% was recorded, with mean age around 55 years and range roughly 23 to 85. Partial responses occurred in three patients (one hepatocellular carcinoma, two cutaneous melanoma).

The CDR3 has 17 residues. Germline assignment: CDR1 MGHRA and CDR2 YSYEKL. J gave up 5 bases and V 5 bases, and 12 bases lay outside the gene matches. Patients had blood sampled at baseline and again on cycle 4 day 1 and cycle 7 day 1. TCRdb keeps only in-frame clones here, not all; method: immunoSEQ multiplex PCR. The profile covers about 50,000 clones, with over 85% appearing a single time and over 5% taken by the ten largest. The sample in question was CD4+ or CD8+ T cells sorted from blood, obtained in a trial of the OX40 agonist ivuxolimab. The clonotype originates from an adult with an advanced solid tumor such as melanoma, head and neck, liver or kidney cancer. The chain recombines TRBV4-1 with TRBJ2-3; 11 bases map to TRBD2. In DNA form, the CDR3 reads TGCGCCAGCAGCGGAACGCATAGCGGGAGGGCCATAGATACGCAGTATTTT. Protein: CASSGTHSGRAIDTQYF.